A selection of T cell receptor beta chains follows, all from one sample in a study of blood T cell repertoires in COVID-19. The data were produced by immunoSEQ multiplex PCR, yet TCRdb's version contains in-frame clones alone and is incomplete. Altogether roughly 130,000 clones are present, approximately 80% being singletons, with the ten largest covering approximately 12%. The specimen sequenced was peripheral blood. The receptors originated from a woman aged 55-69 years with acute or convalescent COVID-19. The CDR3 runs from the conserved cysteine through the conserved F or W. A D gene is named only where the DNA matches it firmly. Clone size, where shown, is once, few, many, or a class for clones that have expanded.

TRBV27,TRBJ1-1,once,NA,TGTGCCAGCAGTTTAGCGCCCGGGAACACTGAAGCTTTCTTT,CASSLAPGNTEAFF
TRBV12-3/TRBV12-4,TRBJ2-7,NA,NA,TGTGCCAGCAGTTTCGGGGTACCCTACGAGCAGTACTTC,CASSFGVPYEQYF
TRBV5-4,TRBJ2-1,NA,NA,TGTGCCAGCAGATCCCCGGACATACTTAATGAGCAGTTCTTC,CASRSPDILNEQFF
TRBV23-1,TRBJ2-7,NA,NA,TGCGCCAGCAGTCGGAGTGGAGGGGGGGCCCCATCCTACGAGCAGTACTTC,CASSRSGGGAPSYEQYF
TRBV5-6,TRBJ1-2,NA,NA,TGTGCCAGCAACTCCCCCGCCCTTCGGGGTCTTCTCTCTAACTATGGCTACACCTTC,CASNSPALRGLLSNYGYTF
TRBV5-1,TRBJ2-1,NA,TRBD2,TGCGCCAGCAGCTTGGGGGCGGGACTAGCCTACAATGAGCAGTTCTTC,CASSLGAGLAYNEQFF
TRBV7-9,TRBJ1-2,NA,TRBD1,TGTGCCAGCAGCCCCCAAGGGGACAGGGACCTTTCTAACTATGGCTACACCTTC,CASSPQGDRDLSNYGYTF
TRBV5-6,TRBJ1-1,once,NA,TGTGCCAGCAGCCGGAGGGGCTTGATACGGGCTTTCTTT,CASSRRGLIRAFF
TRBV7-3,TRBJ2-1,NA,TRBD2,TGTGCCAGCAGCTCTAATCAAGGGACTAGCGGGGGAGGCAATGAGCAGTTCTTC,CASSSNQGTSGGGNEQFF
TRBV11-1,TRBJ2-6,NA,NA,TGTGCCAGCAGCTTAGCCCCAGGGAAGAGAGGGGCCAACGTCCTGACTTTC,CASSLAPGKRGANVLTF
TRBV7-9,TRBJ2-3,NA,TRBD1,TGTGCCAGCAGCCCCAAGGGACAGGGAACGGATACGCAGTATTTT,CASSPKGQGTDTQYF
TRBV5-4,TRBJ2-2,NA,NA,TGTGCCGAACGGACAGGACTAAACACCGGGGAGCTGTTTTTT,CAERTGLNTGELFF
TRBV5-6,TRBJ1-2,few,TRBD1,TGTGCCAGCAGCCATAGCTGGGGACAGGTTAACTATGGCTACACCTTC,CASSHSWGQVNYGYTF
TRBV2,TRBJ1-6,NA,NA,TGTGCCAGCAGTGACGGTAAAAACGTGGATTCACCCCTCCACTTT,CASSDGKNVDSPLHF
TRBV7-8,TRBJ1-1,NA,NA,TGTGCCAGCAGCTTGACAGCAGACACTGAAGCTTTCTTT,CASSLTADTEAFF
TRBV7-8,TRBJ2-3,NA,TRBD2,TGTGCCAGCATCAAATCGGGGGGGGCATTCGATACGCAGTATTTT,CASIKSGGAFDTQYF
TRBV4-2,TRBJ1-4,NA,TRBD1,TGTGCCAGCAGCCTACGGCAGGGGGATGAAAAACTGTTTTTT,CASSLRQGDEKLFF
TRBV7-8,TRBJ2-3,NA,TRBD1,TGTGCCAGCAGCGGACAGGCGACAACCACAGATACGCAGTATTTT,CASSGQATTTDTQYF
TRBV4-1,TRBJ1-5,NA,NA,TGCGCCAGCAGCCAAGTTACAGGGAGGGATCAGCCCCAGCATTTT,CASSQVTGRDQPQHF
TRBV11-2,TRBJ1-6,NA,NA,TGTGCCAGCAGCCCCCTCACAGGGCCGCGAAATTCACCCCTCCACTTT,CASSPLTGPRNSPLHF
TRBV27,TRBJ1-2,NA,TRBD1,TGTGCCAGCAGTCCGGGACAGGGGTATGGCTACACCTTC,CASSPGQGYGYTF
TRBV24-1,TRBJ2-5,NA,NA,TGTGCCACCAGTGATACGTTGCGGGCAGCAGAGACCCAGTACTTC,CATSDTLRAAETQYF
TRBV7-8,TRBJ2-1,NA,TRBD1,TGTGCCAGCAGCTTGTTCCCCGGGACAGGGGAAGGGTTCTTC,CASSLFPGTGEGFF
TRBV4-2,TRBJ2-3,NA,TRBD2,TGTGCCAGCAGCCCGTCCGGACTAGCGGGGGCAGATACGCAGTATTTT,CASSPSGLAGADTQYF
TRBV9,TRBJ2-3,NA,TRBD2,TGTGCCAGCAGCAACGGCGGGGGACCTGCTAGCACAGATACGCAGTATTTT,CASSNGGGPASTDTQYF
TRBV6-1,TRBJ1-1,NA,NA,TGTGCCAGCAGTGCTCCGAGGGCTTGGGGGAACACTGAAGCTTTCTTT,CASSAPRAWGNTEAFF
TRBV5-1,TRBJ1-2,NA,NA,TGCGCCAGCAGCTTGGGGCAGGGTTTTAACTATGGCTACACCTTC,CASSLGQGFNYGYTF
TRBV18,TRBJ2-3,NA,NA,TGTGCCAGCTCACCACCGGCTAGCGCAGATACGCAGTATTTT,CASSPPASADTQYF
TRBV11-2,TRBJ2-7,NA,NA,TGTGCCAGCACCAGGTCAGGCTACGAGCAGTACTTC,CASTRSGYEQYF
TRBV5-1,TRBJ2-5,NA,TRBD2,TGCGCCAGCAGCCGGACTAGCACGGAGACCCAGTACTTC,CASSRTSTETQYF
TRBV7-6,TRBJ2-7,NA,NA,TGTGCCAGCAGTCTTCAGGGTCTCTACGAGCAGTACTTC,CASSLQGLYEQYF
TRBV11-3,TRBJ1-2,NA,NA,TGTGCCAGCTATGGGGAGACCAATCTCTATGGCTACACCTTC,CASYGETNLYGYTF
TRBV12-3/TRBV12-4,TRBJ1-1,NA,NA,TGTGCCAGCCAGGGAAGGGGCACTGAAGCTTTCTTT,CASQGRGTEAFF
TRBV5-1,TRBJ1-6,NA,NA,TGCGCCAGCAGCTTGGATACGGGTAGTAATTCACCCCTCCACTTT,CASSLDTGSNSPLHF
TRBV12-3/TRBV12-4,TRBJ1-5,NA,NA,TGTGCCAGCAGCTCAGGGCCGTATCAGCCCCAGCATTTT,CASSSGPYQPQHF
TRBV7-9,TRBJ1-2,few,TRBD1,TGTGCCAGCAGCTTGTCCCGACGGGACAGCCTATATGGCTACACCTTC,CASSLSRRDSLYGYTF
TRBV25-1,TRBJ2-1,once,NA,TGTGCCAGCAGTGAAGCGGCAGAGCAGTTCTTC,CASSEAAEQFF
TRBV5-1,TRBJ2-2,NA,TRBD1,TGCGCCAGCAGCTCACCGGCAGGGACAGTCGGGGAGCTGTTTTTT,CASSSPAGTVGELFF
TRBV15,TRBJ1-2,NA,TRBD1,TGTGCCACCAGCAGAGATGACGGGACAGGGACAAGAAAGGGCTACACCTTC,CATSRDDGTGTRKGYTF
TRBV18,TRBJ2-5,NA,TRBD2,TGTGCCAGCTCACGGATGACTGGAGCGGGGGAGGAGACCCAGTACTTC,CASSRMTGAGEETQYF
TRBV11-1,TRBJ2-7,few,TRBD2,TGTGCCAGCAGCTTAGCAAGCGGGGCGATCTACGAGCAGTACTTC,CASSLASGAIYEQYF
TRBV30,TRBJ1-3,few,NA,TGTGCCTGGAGGGGCCAGGGGGGAAACACCATATATTTT,CAWRGQGGNTIYF
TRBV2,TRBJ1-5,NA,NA,TGTGCCAGCAGTGAAATCCTAACCCGGCAGCCCCAGCATTTT,CASSEILTRQPQHF
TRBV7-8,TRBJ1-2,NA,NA,TGTGCCAGCAGCTTAGACGGTGGTAACTATGGCTACACCTTC,CASSLDGGNYGYTF
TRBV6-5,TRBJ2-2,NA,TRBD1,TGTGCCACCCTAACAAGGACAGGGGGAACCGGGGAGCTGTTTTTT,CATLTRTGGTGELFF
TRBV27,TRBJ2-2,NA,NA,TGTGCCAGCGGACACCGACAGGGACTGTCCGGGGAGCTGTTTTTT,CASGHRQGLSGELFF
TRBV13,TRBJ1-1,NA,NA,TGTGCCAGCAGCGCCAGACGGGATGGTGCTGAAGCTTTCTTT,CASSARRDGAEAFF
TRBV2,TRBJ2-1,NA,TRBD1,TGTGCCAGCAACCCGACAGGGGCTCCCCCCTACAATGAGCAGTTCTTC,CASNPTGAPPYNEQFF
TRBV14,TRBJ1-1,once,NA,TGTGCCAGCAGCCAAGAGCCTTACCCTATGAACACTGAAGCTTTCTTT,CASSQEPYPMNTEAFF
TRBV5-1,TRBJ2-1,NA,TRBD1,TGCGCCAGCAGCTTGTTTCCCGGGACAGGGCCCTACAATGAGCAGTTCTTC,CASSLFPGTGPYNEQFF
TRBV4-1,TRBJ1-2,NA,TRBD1,TGCGCCAGCAGCCAAGAGGGACAGGCCCTCTATGGCTACACCTTC,CASSQEGQALYGYTF
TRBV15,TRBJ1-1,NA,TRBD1,TGTGCCACCAGCAGGGGTCTCGGACAGGGAGGTGAAGCTTTCTTT,CATSRGLGQGGEAFF
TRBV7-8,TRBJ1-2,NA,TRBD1,TGTGCCAGCAGCTCGACAGGGGGAGGTAACTATGGCTACACCTTC,CASSSTGGGNYGYTF
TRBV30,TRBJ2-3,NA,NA,TGTGCCTGGAGTGAGATGCGGGATACGCAGTATTTT,CAWSEMRDTQYF
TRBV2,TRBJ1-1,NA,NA,TGTGCCAGCAGTCCTCGGGGGGCGAACACTGAAGCTTTCTTT,CASSPRGANTEAFF
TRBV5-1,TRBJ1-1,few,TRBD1,TGCGCCAGCAGCAGAGGACAGGGATTTGATGAAGCTTTCTTT,CASSRGQGFDEAFF
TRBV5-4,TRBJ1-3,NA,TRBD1,TGTGCCAGCAGCGTTGACAGGGGGTCGGGAAACACCATATATTTT,CASSVDRGSGNTIYF
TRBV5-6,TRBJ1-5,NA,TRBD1,TGTGCCAGCAGCTGGACAGGGTCCCATCAGCCCCAGCATTTT,CASSWTGSHQPQHF
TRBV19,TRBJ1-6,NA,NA,TGTGCCAGTAGTAGGAGCCCGTTTCTTTCACCCCTCCACTTT,CASSRSPFLSPLHF